This T cell receptor (beta chain) was sequenced during a study of shared clonotypes between healthy human individuals. Study in general: The study used three CD4 naive, three CD4 memory, two CD8 naive and one CD8 memory plate per donor. The study, taken as a whole, reports: When compared with the clonotypes that were shared by all four sorted-subset donors, the non-shared clonotypes turned out to have lower generation probabilities. Blood was the sole source, and tissue repertoires probably differ. As a rule, naive subsets had a larger estimated richness than memory subsets.

Here immunoSEQ multiplex PCR was the method, and the copy in TCRdb shows in-frame clones only, minus some. Counted here are more than 500,000 clones, around 95% occurring once; the ten biggest clones make up 0.11%. Worth noting for this clone: Its antigen is still unknown.

This CDR3 contains 15 residues. Germline loops: CDR1 LNHNV, CDR2 YYDKDF (reference sequence). Naive-designated CD8 cells lacked CD45RO, were positively enriched for CCR7, and omitted terminally differentiated effector memory CD45RA+ cells. The sequenced sample was naive CD8+ T cells sorted from blood. The V gene is TRBV15, the J gene TRBJ2-5, with D possibly being TRBD1 (6 bases). The DNA end favors TRBJ2-7, so the J call may be wrong. This TCR was sampled from a young woman in good health. CDR3 sequence: CATSGGQTYSYEQYF. CDR3 DNA sequence: TGTGCCACCAGCGGTGGACAGACCTACTCCTACGAGCAGTACTTC.